This T cell receptor (beta chain) was recovered during a study of cytomegalovirus exposure and HLA in healthy donors. Points from the study as a whole: A later analysis linked a missense variant in DCLRE1C to the trimming of TCR beta V and J genes. With further analysis later on, most CMV-associated TCR beta chains appeared HLA-restricted.

To note about this clone: Its antigen is as yet unknown. Mismatch with germline at one junction end may stem from a read error.

This CDR3 spans 15 amino acids. The germline V gene has CDR1 SEHNR and CDR2 FQNEAQ (reference sequence). Researchers ran the PCR with 60 Vbeta and 13 Jbeta primers. Original analysis: In a later analysis, of around 85 million unique beta chains, 9 million to 11 million appeared in at least two donors. Data came from immunoSEQ multiplex PCR; TCRdb stores just in-frame clones and leaves some out. V and J calls and clone size follow that table, whereas D and trimming were derived from the DNA. The data hold roughly 150,000 clones, with about three quarters observed a single time. The sequenced sample consisted of PBMCs. This clonotype was sampled from a middle-aged man in good health and CMV-seropositive. V gene TRBV7-9 combines with J gene TRBJ1-1; D not resolved. CDR3 residues: CSSSLGGSLNTEAFF. In DNA form, the CDR3 reads TGTTCCAGCAGCTTAGGCGGATCGCTGAACACTGAAGCTTTCTTT. Together with reference TRBV7-9 and TRBJ1-1, the CDR3 gives the full variable domain: DTGVSQNPRHKITKRGQNVTFRCDPISEHNRLYWYRQTLGQGPEFLTYFQNEAQLEKSRLLSDRFSAERPKGSFSTLEIQRTEQGDSAMYLCSSSLGGSLNTEAFFGQGTRLTVV.